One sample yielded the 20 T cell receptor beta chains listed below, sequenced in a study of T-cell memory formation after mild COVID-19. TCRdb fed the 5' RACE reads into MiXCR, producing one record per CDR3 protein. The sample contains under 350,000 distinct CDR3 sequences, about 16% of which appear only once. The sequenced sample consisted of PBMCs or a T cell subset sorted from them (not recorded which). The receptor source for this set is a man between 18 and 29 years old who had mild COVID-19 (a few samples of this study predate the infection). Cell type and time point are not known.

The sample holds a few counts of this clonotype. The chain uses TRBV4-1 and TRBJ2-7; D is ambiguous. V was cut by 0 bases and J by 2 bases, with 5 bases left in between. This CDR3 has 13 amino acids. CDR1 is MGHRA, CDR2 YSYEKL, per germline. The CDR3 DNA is TGCGCCAGCAGCCAAGACACGACCTACGAGCAGTACTTC. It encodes CASSQDTTYEQYF.

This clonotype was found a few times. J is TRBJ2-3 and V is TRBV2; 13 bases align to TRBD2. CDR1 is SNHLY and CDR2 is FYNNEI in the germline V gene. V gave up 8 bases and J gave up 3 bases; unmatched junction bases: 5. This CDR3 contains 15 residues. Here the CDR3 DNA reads TGTGCCAGCGCGCCGGGACTAGCGGGGACAGATACGCAGTATTTT. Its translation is CASAPGLAGTDTQYF.

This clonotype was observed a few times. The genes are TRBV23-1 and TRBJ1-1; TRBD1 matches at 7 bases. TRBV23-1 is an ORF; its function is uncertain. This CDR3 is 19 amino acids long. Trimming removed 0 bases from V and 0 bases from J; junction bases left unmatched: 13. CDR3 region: CASSQSAGTAPQMNTEAFF. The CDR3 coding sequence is TGCGCCAGCAGTCAATCGGCGGGGACAGCCCCTCAGATGAACACTGAAGCTTTCTTT.

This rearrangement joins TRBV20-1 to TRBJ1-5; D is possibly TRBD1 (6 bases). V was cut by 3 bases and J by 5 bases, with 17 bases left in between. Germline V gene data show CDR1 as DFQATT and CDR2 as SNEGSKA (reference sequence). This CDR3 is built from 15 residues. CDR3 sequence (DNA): TGCAGTGCTAGCACCAATCCGACAGGCGATCAGCCCCAGCATTTT. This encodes CSASTNPTGDQPQHF.

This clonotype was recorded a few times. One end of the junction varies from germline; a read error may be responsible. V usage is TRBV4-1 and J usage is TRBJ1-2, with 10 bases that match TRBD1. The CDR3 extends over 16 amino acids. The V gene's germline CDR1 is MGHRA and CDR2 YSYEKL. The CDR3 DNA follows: TGCGCCAGCAGTCAAGGGAGGACAGGGGGGAACTATGGCTACACCTTC. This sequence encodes CASSQGRTGGNYGYTF.

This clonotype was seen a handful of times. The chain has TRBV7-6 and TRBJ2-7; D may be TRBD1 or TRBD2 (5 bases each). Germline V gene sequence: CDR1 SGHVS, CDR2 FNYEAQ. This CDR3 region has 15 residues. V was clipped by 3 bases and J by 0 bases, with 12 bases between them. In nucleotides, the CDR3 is TGTGCCAGCAGCTTTCCAGGGAGTCGCTCCTACGAGCAGTACTTC. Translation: CASSFPGSRSYEQYF. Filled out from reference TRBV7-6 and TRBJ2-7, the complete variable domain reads GAGVSQSPRYKVTKRGQDVALRCDPISGHVSLYWYRQALGQGPEFLTYFNYEAQQDKSGLPNDRFSAERPEGSISTLTIQRTEQRDSAMYRCASSFPGSRSYEQYFGPGTRLTVT.

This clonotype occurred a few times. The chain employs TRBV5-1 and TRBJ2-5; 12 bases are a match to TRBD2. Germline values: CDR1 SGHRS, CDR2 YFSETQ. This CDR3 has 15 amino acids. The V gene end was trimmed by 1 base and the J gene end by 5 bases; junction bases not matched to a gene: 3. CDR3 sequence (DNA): TGCGCCAGCAGCTTGATGCTAGCGGGGGGGGAGACCCAGTACTTC. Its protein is CASSLMLAGGETQYF. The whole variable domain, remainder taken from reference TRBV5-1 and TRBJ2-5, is KAGVTQTPRYLIKTRGQQVTLSCSPISGHRSVSWYQQTPGQGLQFLFEYFSETQRNKGNFPGRFSGRQFSNSRSEMNVSTLELGDSALYLCASSLMLAGGETQYFGPGTRLLVL.

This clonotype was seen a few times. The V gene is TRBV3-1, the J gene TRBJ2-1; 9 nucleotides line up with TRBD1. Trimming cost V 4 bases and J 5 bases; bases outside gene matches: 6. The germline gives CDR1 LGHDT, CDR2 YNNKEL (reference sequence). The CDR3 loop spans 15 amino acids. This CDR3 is CASSLRQGGNNEQFF. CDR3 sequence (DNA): TGTGCCAGCAGCCTACGACAGGGGGGCAACAATGAGCAGTTCTTC.

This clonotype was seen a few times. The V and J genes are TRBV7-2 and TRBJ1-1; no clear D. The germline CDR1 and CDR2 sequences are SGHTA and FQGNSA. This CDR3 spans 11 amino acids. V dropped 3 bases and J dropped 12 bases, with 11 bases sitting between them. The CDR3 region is CASSFLQATFF. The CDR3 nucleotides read TGTGCCAGCAGCTTCTTGCAGGCAACTTTCTTT.

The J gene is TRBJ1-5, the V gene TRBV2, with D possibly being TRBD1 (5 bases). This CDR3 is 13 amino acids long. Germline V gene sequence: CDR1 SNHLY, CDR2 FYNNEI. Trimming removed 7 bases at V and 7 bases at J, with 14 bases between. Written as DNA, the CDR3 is TGTGCCAGCACCCAGGGCAGGGCACAGCCCCAGCATTTT. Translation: CASTQGRAQPQHF.

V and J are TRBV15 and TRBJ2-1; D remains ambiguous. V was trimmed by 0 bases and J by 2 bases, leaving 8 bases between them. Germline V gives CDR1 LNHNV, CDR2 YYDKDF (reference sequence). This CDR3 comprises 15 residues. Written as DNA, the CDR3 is TGTGCCACCAGCAGAGATCAGGATGCCTACAATGAGCAGTTCTTC. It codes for CATSRDQDAYNEQFF.

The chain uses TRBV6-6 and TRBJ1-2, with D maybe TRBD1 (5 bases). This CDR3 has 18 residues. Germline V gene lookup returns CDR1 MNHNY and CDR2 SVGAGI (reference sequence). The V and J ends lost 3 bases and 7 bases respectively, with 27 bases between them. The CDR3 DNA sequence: TGTGCCAGCAGTTATCGGGACTCCGGGCGGGAGGCCTTCGGTGGCTACACCTTC. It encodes CASSYRDSGREAFGGYTF.

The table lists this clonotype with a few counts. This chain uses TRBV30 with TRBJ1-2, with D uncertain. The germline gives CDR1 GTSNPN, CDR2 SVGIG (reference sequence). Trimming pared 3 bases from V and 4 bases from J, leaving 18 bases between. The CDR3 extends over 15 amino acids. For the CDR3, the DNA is TGTGCCTGGAGAGCCTGGGGTGAACGGGGCTATGGCTACACCTTC. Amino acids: CAWRAWGERGYGYTF. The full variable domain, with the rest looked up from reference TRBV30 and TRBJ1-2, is SQTIHQWPATLVQPVGSPLSLECTVEGTSNPNLYWYRQAAGRGLQLLFYSVGIGQISSEVPQNLSASRPQDRQFILSSKKLLLSDSGFYLCAWRAWGERGYGYTFGSGTRLTVV.

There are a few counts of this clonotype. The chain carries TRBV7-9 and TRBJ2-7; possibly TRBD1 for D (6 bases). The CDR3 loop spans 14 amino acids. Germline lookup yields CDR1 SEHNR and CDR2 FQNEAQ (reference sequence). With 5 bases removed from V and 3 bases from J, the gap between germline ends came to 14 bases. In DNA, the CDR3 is TGTGCCAGCAGCCCCGCCACAGGGATCTACGAGCAGTACTTC. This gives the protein CASSPATGIYEQYF.

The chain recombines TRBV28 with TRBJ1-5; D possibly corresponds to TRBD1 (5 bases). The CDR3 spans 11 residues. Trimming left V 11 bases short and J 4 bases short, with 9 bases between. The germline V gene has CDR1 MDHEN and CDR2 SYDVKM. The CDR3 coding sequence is TGTGCCGCTGGGGGTAATCAGCCCCAGCATTTT. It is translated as CAAGGNQPQHF.

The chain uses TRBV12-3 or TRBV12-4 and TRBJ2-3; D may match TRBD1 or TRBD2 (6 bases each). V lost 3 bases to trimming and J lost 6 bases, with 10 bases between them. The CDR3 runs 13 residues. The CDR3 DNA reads TGTGCCAGCAGTTTGGGGGGCCGGGATACGCAGTATTTT. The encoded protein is CASSLGGRDTQYF.

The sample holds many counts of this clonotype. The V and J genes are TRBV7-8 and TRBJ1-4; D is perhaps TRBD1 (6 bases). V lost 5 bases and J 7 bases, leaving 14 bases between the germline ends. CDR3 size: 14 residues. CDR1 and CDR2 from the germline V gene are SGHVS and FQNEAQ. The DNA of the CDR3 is TGTGCCAGCAGCGCACAGGGCTGGGGTGAAAAACTGTTTTTT. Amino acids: CASSAQGWGEKLFF.

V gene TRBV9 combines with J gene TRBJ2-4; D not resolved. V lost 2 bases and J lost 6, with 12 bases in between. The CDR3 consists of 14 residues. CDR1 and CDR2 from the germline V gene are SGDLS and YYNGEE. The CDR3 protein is CASSVDQPGNIQYF. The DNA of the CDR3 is TGTGCCAGCAGCGTTGACCAGCCAGGAAACATTCAGTACTTC.

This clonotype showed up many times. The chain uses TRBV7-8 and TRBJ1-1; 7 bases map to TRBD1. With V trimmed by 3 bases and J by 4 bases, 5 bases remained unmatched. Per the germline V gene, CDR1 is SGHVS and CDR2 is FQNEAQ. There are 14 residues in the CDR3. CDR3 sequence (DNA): TGTGCCAGCAGCTTCCACAGGGGAATCACTGAAGCTTTCTTT. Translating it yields CASSFHRGITEAFF.

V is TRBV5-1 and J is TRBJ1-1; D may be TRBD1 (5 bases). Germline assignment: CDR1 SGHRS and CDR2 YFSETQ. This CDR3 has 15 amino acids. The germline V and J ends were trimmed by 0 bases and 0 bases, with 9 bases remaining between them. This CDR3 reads CASSLVGGLNTEAFF. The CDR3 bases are TGCGCCAGCAGCTTGGTGGGGGGTTTGAACACTGAAGCTTTCTTT.